This passage covers 16 T cell receptor beta chains from one sample sequenced in a study of T cell responses to AZD1222 COVID-19 vaccine. TCRdb's table, derived via immunoSEQ multiplex PCR, lists solely in-frame clones and lacks some. The profile covers approximately 150,000 clones, with about 90% appearing a single time and about 3% taken by the ten largest. The sequencing here drew on peripheral blood, taken on day 0 of AZD1222 vaccination. The source of these receptors is an adult in good health.

The genes are TRBV5-4 and TRBJ2-3, with 9 bases that match TRBD1. Unmatched junction bases numbered 4, after V lost 4 bases and J lost 1 base. The CDR3 runs to 15 residues. Germline-derived CDR1 and CDR2 are SGHNT and YYREEE (reference sequence). Here the CDR3 reads CASSDRGRGTDTQYF. In DNA form, the CDR3 reads TGTGCCAGCAGCGACAGGGGGAGAGGCACAGATACGCAGTATTTT.

The rearrangement links TRBV9 to TRBJ2-5; 8 bases match TRBD1. CDR3 length: 14 residues. J was trimmed by 5 bases and V by 4 bases; bases with no gene match: 7. The germline V gene has CDR1 SGDLS and CDR2 YYNGEE. For the CDR3, the DNA is TGTGCCAGCAGCCCTCGGACAGGGCGGGAGACCCAGTACTTC. It translates to CASSPRTGRETQYF.

The genes are TRBV28 and TRBJ2-4; TRBD1 agrees at 9 bases. The junction had 8 bases not matched to a gene; V was cut back by 5 bases and J by 0 bases. This CDR3 region has 17 residues. Germline V gene lookup returns CDR1 MDHEN and CDR2 SYDVKM. CDR3 nucleotide sequence: TGTGCCAGCAGTCCGTGGGGACAGGGACTAGCCAAAAACATTCAGTACTTC. Translation gives CASSPWGQGLAKNIQYF.

J is TRBJ1-2 and V is TRBV29-1; the D gene is possibly TRBD1 (5 bases). Between the trimmed V and J ends, which lost 1 base and 4 bases, there was a span of 10 bases. Germline V lookup: CDR1 SQVTM, CDR2 ANQGSEA. This CDR3 contains 13 residues. The CDR3 protein is CSVEVRDSYGYTF. CDR3 bases: TGCAGCGTTGAAGTCCGAGACAGCTATGGCTACACCTTC.

This chain links TRBV6-5 with TRBJ1-1; no firm D call. Germline V gene data show CDR1 as MNHEY and CDR2 as SVGAGI. Trimming left V 7 bases short and J 10 bases short, with 19 bases between. The CDR3 contains 13 residues. The CDR3 bases are TGTGCCAGCATGGGAGGCTTTTTCCCAGGAGCTTTCTTT. It specifies CASMGGFFPGAFF.

The chain's CDR3 is CASSSPGSGQQYF. CDR3 DNA: TGTGCCAGCAGCAGTCCGGGCTCGGGACAGCAGTACTTC. The gene calls are TRBV7-8 and TRBJ2-7; D is tentatively TRBD1 or TRBD2 (5 bases each). The CDR3 loop spans 13 amino acids. CDR1 and CDR2 from the germline V gene are SGHVS and FQNEAQ. V was cut by 5 bases and J by 8 bases, with 16 bases left in between.

The chain carries TRBV7-2 and TRBJ1-4; 9 bases line up with TRBD1. The germline gives CDR1 SGHTA, CDR2 FQGNSA. Germline trimming cut 0 bases from V and 7 bases from J; bases unmatched to any gene: 6. The length of the CDR3 is 16 residues. The CDR3 here is CASSLALGTGSEKLFF. The CDR3 DNA is TGTGCCAGCAGCTTAGCGCTGGGGACAGGGTCTGAAAAACTGTTTTTT.

The V and J genes are TRBV18 and TRBJ2-5; 11 bases agree with TRBD2. V lost 5 bases, J lost 2 bases, and 4 bases stayed unmatched. The CDR3 contains 15 residues. Germline V gene lookup returns CDR1 KGHSH and CDR2 LQKENI. In nucleotides, the CDR3 is TGTGCCAGCTCATCGGGACTAGCGGTGCAAGAGACCCAGTACTTC. Translation: CASSSGLAVQETQYF.

The V call is TRBV7-8, the J call TRBJ1-5; D may be TRBD1 (5 bases). V was clipped by 4 bases and J by 0 bases, with 22 bases between them. Germline V lookup: CDR1 SGHVS, CDR2 FQNEAQ. This CDR3 region has 19 residues. CDR3 in DNA: TGTGCCAGCAGCTCACGAAGCAACCCCTGGGACTATAGCAATCAGCCCCAGCATTTT. Its protein is CASSSRSNPWDYSNQPQHF.

This clone showed up just once. The rearrangement links TRBV5-1 to TRBJ1-4, with D perhaps TRBD1 (6 bases). The V gene's germline CDR1 is SGHRS and CDR2 YFSETQ. This CDR3 is built from 17 residues. Trimming stripped 3 bases from V and 1 base from J, with 16 bases between. As DNA, the CDR3 is TGCGCCAGCAGCTCCCCTCCCGGGGGCGTAACTAATGAAAAACTGTTTTTT. This encodes CASSSPPGGVTNEKLFF.

The chain links TRBV9 to TRBJ2-5; 10 bases match TRBD2. Germline values: CDR1 SGDLS, CDR2 YYNGEE. The J segment lost 1 base and the V segment lost 2 bases, leaving 5 bases of the junction unmatched. The CDR3 is 16 amino acids. CDR3 sequence reads: CASSVGLAKTQETQYF. DNA for the CDR3: TGTGCCAGCAGCGTGGGACTAGCGAAAACCCAAGAGACCCAGTACTTC.

The V call is TRBV6-2 or TRBV6-3, the J call TRBJ2-7; D remains ambiguous. V dropped 2 bases and J dropped 4 bases, with 12 bases sitting between them. Germline CDR1 and CDR2: MNHEY and SVGEGT. The CDR3 runs 14 residues. CDR3 amino acids: CASSYGQLGYEQYF. CDR3 nucleotides: TGTGCCAGCAGTTACGGGCAGCTCGGGTACGAGCAGTACTTC.

The chain uses TRBV2 and TRBJ2-1; 14 nucleotides line up with TRBD2. Germline CDR1 and CDR2: SNHLY and FYNNEI. Trimming took 8 bases from V and 13 from J; bases not matched to a gene: 10. The CDR3 loop spans 14 amino acids. CDR3 sequence reads: CASGTGTSGSEQFF. The CDR3 DNA reads TGTGCCAGCGGAACCGGGACTAGCGGGAGTGAACAGTTCTTC.

V and J are TRBV6-5 and TRBJ1-4, with D tentatively TRBD1 (5 bases). The germline CDR1 and CDR2 sequences are MNHEY and SVGAGI. CDR3 size: 13 residues. V lost 5 bases to trimming and J lost 8 bases, with 12 bases between them. CDR3 DNA: TGTGCCAGCAGTCGAGGGGTTGAGGAAAAACTGTTTTTT. It encodes CASSRGVEEKLFF.

This clone is a singleton in its sample. The CDR3 region is CASSLRAGAFQETQYF. The CDR3 DNA sequence: TGTGCCAGCAGCTTGCGGGCAGGGGCCTTCCAAGAGACCCAGTACTTC. This chain connects TRBV5-6 to TRBJ2-5; tentative D call: TRBD1 (6 bases). The length of the CDR3 is 16 residues. Germline V gene sequence: CDR1 SGHDT, CDR2 YYEEEE. V shed 1 base and J shed 1 base, with 14 bases lying between them.

The chain uses TRBV6-5 and TRBJ1-5; D possibly corresponds to TRBD1 (5 bases). The V and J ends lost 7 bases and 11 bases respectively, with 21 bases between them. Germline V gene lookup returns CDR1 MNHEY and CDR2 SVGAGI. The CDR3 runs to 14 residues. CDR3: CASKQGSTERAQHF. The CDR3 DNA reads as TGTGCCAGCAAGCAGGGCTCCACGGAGAGGGCCCAGCATTTT.